A selection of T cell receptor beta chains follows, all from one sample in a study of OX40 agonist ivuxolimab in advanced cancers. Method: immunoSEQ multiplex PCR; TCRdb's copy keeps in-frame clones and lacks some. The profile covers about 72,000 clones, with 85% to 95% appearing a single time and 5% to 7% taken by the ten largest. The source was CD4+ or CD8+ T cells sorted from blood, collected in a trial of the OX40 agonist ivuxolimab. The source is an adult with an advanced solid tumor such as melanoma, head and neck, liver or kidney cancer. Both conserved end residues are part of each CDR3. Fields, in order: J gene, clone size, V gene, D gene, CDR3 DNA, CDR3 protein. The D gene is left open where the match is weak. Only part of the rows carry a size: once, few, many, or a class if the clone is expanded.

>TRBJ2-1|.|TRBV25-1|TRBD2
TGTGCCAGCAGTGTAGGCGGGAGTGCTGGTGAGCAGTTCTTC
CASSVGGSAGEQFF
>TRBJ1-4|.|TRBV25-1|.
TGTGCCAGCAGGTATCTAAGGACAGTATCTGAAAAACTGTTTTTT
CASRYLRTVSEKLFF
>TRBJ2-2|.|TRBV19|.
TGTGCCAGTAGTATTTACGGCGACACCGGGGAGCTGTTTTTT
CASSIYGDTGELFF
>TRBJ1-1|.|TRBV11-2|.
TGTGCCAGCAGCCCGACAGATGAAGCTTTCTTT
CASSPTDEAFF
>TRBJ2-7|.|TRBV5-4|TRBD2
TGTGCCAGCAGCTTTGGGGCGGGGGGGCCCGAGCAGTACTTC
CASSFGAGGPEQYF
>TRBJ1-5|.|TRBV15|TRBD1
TGTGCCACCAGCACTGGGACAGGGGGCGTCCGGGGCAATCAGCCCCAGCATTTT
CATSTGTGGVRGNQPQHF
>TRBJ2-2|.|TRBV25-1|.
TGTGCCAGCAGTGATAGAAACACCGGGGAGCTGTTTTTT
CASSDRNTGELFF
>TRBJ1-5|once|TRBV27|TRBD1
TGTGCCAGCAGTAACAGGGGGTCGGGTCAGCCCCAGCATTTT
CASSNRGSGQPQHF
>TRBJ2-2|.|TRBV5-1|.
TGCGCCAGCTTCGGAGGCACTTCCACCGGGGAGCTGTTTTTT
CASFGGTSTGELFF
>TRBJ2-2|once|TRBV19|.
TGTGCCAGTAGTATGACGGGTCATACCACCGGGGAGCTGTTTTTT
CASSMTGHTTGELFF
>TRBJ2-5|.|TRBV4-3|TRBD2
TGCGCCAGCAGCCAAGGTCTAGCGGGGCAAGAGACCCAGTACTTC
CASSQGLAGQETQYF
>TRBJ2-1|.|TRBV25-1|.
TGTGCCAGCAGTGCTTTTGAGCAGTTCTTC
CASSAFEQFF
>TRBJ2-2|once|TRBV4-1|.
TGCGCCAGCAGCCAAGATCCGACTCTTTCAACCGGGGAGCTGTTTTTT
CASSQDPTLSTGELFF
>TRBJ1-2|once|TRBV9|.
TGTGCCAGCAGCGTAGATAGGGGTGACGGCTACACCTTC
CASSVDRGDGYTF
>TRBJ2-3|.|TRBV7-9|.
TGTGCCAGCAGCTCGGGGGGCACTAGTAGGACAGATACGCAGTATTTT
CASSSGGTSRTDTQYF
>TRBJ2-1|.|TRBV14|.
TGTGCCAGCAGCCAAGATCTAGGGGGAGATCTCTACAATGAGCAGTTCTTC
CASSQDLGGDLYNEQFF